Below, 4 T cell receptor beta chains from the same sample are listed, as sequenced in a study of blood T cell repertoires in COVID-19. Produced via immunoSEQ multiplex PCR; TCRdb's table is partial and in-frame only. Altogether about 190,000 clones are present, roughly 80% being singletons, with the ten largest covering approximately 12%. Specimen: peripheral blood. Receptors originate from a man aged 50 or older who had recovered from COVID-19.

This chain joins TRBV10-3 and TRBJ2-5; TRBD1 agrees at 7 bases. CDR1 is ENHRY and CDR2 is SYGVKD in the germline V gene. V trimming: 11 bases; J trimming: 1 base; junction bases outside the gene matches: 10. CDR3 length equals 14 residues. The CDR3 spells CASRTGRSQETQYF. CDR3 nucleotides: TGTGCCTCTCGGACAGGCCGGTCCCAAGAGACCCAGTACTTC.

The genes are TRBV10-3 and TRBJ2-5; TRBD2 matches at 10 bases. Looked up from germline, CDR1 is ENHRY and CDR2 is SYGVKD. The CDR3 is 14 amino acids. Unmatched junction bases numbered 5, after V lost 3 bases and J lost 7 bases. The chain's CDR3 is CAISEAGLALTQYF. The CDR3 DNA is TGTGCCATCAGTGAAGCGGGACTAGCGCTGACCCAGTACTTC.

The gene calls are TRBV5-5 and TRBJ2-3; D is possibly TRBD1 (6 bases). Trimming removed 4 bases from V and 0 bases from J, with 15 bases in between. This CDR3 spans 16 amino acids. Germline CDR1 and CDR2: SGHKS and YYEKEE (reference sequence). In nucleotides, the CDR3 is TGTGCCAGCAGCCTGAGGGGGATTTGGAGCACAGATACGCAGTATTTT. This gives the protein CASSLRGIWSTDTQYF.

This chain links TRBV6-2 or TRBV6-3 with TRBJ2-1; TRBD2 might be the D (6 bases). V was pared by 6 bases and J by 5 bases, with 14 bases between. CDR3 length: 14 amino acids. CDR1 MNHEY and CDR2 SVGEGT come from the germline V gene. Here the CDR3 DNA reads TGTGCCAGCAGCGTAGCGGAGGTAGACAATGAGCAGTTCTTC. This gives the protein CASSVAEVDNEQFF.